The 12 T cell receptor beta chains below were found in one sample sequenced in a study of T-cell memory formation after mild COVID-19 (dated by TCRdb to the early 2020s). Libraries were prepared through 5' RACE. The data were produced on an Illumina NovaSeq 6000. The public reads were run again by TCRdb, first through fastp at Q25 and then through MiXCR, and only productive beta chains were kept. Duplicate CDR3 protein sequences are folded into a single record with the most common DNA and genes. The sample table records about 350,000 distinct CDR3 sequences; about an eighth of these occur just once. The ten top clones hold around a fifth of the sample. Sequenced sample: PBMCs or a T cell subset sorted from them (not recorded which). The receptor source for this set is a man between 18 and 35 years old who had mild COVID-19 (a few samples of this study predate the infection). The sample titles of this study are shuffled in the database, so cell type and time point are left out; the donor was told from shared clones.

This chain joins TRBV6-1 and TRBJ2-6, with 8 bases aligning to TRBD1. The CDR3 is 14 residues long. The ends lost 6 bases at V and 6 bases at J; junction bases unmatched: 4. Germline-derived CDR1 and CDR2 are MNHNS and SASEGT. CDR3 sequence reads: CASRTGAEANVLTF. The CDR3 bases are TGTGCCAGCAGGACAGGGGCGGAGGCCAACGTCCTGACTTTC.

This chain links TRBV25-1 with TRBJ2-2; D is uncertain. Trimming took 3 bases from V and 2 from J, leaving 4 bases between them. Germline values: CDR1 MGHDK, CDR2 SYGVNS. The CDR3 extends over 13 amino acids. DNA of the CDR3: TGTGCCAGCAGTGATCCTAACACCGGGGAGCTGTTTTTT. Its protein product is CASSDPNTGELFF.

The chain carries TRBV12-3 or TRBV12-4 and TRBJ2-5, with D tentatively TRBD1 (5 bases). Trimming removed 1 base at V and 7 bases at J, with 19 bases between. The CDR3 runs 16 residues. CDR3 sequence reads: CASSLVGASPSTTQYF. The CDR3 DNA is TGTGCCAGCAGTTTAGTAGGGGCTTCCCCTAGTACGACCCAGTACTTC.

This clonotype was seen at least ten times. The chain links TRBV4-1 to TRBJ2-1, with D perhaps given as TRBD1 or TRBD2 (6 bases each). The CDR3 sequence is 15 residues long. Trimming left V 2 bases short and J 6 bases short, with 14 bases between. Germline CDR1 and CDR2: MGHRA and YSYEKL. The CDR3 nucleotides read TGCGCCAGCAGCCAAACGGGGGCCACAACCAATGAGCAGTTCTTC. Translation gives CASSQTGATTNEQFF.

This clonotype occurred a few times. The chain couples TRBV5-1 to TRBJ2-4; the D gene could be TRBD1 or TRBD2 (6 bases each). Trimming cost V 3 bases and J 9 bases, with 13 bases left between them. The germline V gene encodes CDR1 SGHRS and CDR2 YFSETQ. This CDR3 contains 13 residues. The CDR3 region is CASSSREGGIQYF. Written as DNA, the CDR3 is TGCGCCAGCAGCTCTAGAGAGGGGGGCATTCAGTACTTC.

The rearrangement links TRBV29-1 to TRBJ1-4; D is undetermined. Looked up from germline, CDR1 is SQVTM and CDR2 is ANQGSEA. The CDR3 covers 15 residues. CDR3 coding DNA: TGCAGTGTGGGTGCCCCTTCGACCCCAATCGAAAAACTGTTTTTT. It codes for CSVGAPSTPIEKLFF.

This clonotype appeared a few times. V gene TRBV4-2 combines with J gene TRBJ2-5, with D possibly called TRBD1 or TRBD2 (5 bases each). Germline CDR1 reads LGHNA; CDR2 reads YNFKEQ. The CDR3 is 15 residues long. Trimming removed 1 base at V and 3 bases at J, with 12 bases between. The CDR3 coding sequence is TGTGCCAGCAGCCAAGTTGGGGACCTAAAAGAGACCCAGTACTTC. Encoded protein: CASSQVGDLKETQYF.

This clonotype was seen only a few times. The CDR3 loop reads CASIGYSGANVLTF. CDR3 bases: TGTGCCAGCATTGGGTACTCTGGGGCCAACGTCCTGACTTTC. This rearrangement joins TRBV12-3 or TRBV12-4 to TRBJ2-6; D ambiguous. The CDR3 covers 14 residues. V was cut by 7 bases and J by 0 bases, with 7 bases left in between.

V usage is TRBV4-1 and J usage is TRBJ2-1, with 9 bases identical to TRBD2. Trimming removed 3 bases from V and 5 bases from J; junction bases left unmatched: 14. Germline V gene data show CDR1 as MGHRA and CDR2 as YSYEKL. This CDR3 is built from 18 residues. The DNA of the CDR3 is TGCGCCAGCAGCCACCTCCTCCCGCGGGGGGGAGGGAACAATGAGCAGTTCTTC. Protein: CASSHLLPRGGGNNEQFF.

This sequence joins TRBV7-2 and TRBJ1-4; 12 bases map to TRBD1. The CDR3 consists of 18 residues. From germline, CDR1 is SGHTA and CDR2 FQGNSA. With 5 bases clipped from V and 1 base from J, the junction kept 8 bases outside the gene matches. Written as DNA, the CDR3 is TGTGCCAGCAGCCCTGGGACAGGGGGCAGGGAAACTAATGAAAAACTGTTTTTT. It specifies CASSPGTGGRETNEKLFF.

V usage is TRBV2 and J usage is TRBJ2-5; 9 positions match TRBD2. Germline-derived CDR1 and CDR2 are SNHLY and FYNNEI. This CDR3 region has 13 residues. With 8 bases clipped from V and 4 bases from J, the junction kept 5 bases outside the gene matches. The CDR3: CASELAGLETQYF. CDR3 bases: TGTGCCAGCGAACTAGCGGGCCTAGAGACCCAGTACTTC.

The V call is TRBV12-3 or TRBV12-4, the J call TRBJ2-7; TRBD1 matches at 8 bases. This CDR3 spans 15 amino acids. V shed 5 bases, J shed 1 base, and the junction held 7 bases outside the gene matches. The CDR3: CASSRGQGYSYEQYF. The CDR3 DNA reads TGTGCCAGCAGTCGTGGACAGGGCTATTCCTACGAGCAGTACTTC.